The clone carrying this T cell receptor (beta chain) was detected only a few times. The antigen is not known. The data were taken from a study of CD8 T cells in ankylosing spondylitis. A single record per CDR3 protein comes from TCRdb applying MiXCR to the 5' RACE reads. The data hold 200,000 to 250,000 distinct CDR3 sequences, with about 17% observed a single time. Points from the study as a whole: Blood of patients with ankylosing spondylitis appeared to be characterized by a TCR beta motif of roughly eight highly homologous variants.

The CDR3 extends over 15 amino acids. Germline-derived CDR1 and CDR2 are SGHAT and FQNNGV. V was shortened by 8 bases and J by 6 bases, with 21 bases between the two germline ends. The TCR comes from a male donor with ankylosing spondylitis. Sequenced input: blood, either unsorted or a sorted T cell fraction (not recorded which). This chain uses TRBV11-2 with TRBJ2-3; weak D call: TRBD1 (8 bases). CDR3 DNA: TGTGCCAGCCTACAGGGGGGGGAGCGTAAGGATACGCAGTATTTT. It encodes CASLQGGERKDTQYF.